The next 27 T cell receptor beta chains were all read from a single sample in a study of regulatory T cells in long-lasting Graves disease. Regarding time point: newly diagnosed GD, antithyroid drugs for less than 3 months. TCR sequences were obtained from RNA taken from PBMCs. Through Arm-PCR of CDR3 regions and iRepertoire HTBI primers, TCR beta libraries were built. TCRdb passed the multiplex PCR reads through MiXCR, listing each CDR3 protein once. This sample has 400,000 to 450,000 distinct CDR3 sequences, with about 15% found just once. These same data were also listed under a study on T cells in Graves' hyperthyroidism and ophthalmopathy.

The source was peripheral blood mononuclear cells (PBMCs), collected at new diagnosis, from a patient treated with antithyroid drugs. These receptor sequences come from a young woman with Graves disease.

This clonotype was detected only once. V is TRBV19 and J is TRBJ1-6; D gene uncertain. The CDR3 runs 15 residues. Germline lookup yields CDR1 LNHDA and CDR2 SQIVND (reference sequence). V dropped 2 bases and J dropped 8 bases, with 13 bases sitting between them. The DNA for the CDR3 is TGTGCCAGTAGTATATTTGGCCGGTCGGATTCACCCCTCCACTTT. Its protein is CASSIFGRSDSPLHF.

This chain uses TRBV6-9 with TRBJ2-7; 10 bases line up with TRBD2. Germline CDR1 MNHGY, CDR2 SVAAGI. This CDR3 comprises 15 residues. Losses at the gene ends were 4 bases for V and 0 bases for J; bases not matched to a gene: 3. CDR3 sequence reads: CASSSGTSASYEQYF. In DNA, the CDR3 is TGTGCCAGCAGTTCAGGGACTAGCGCCTCCTACGAGCAGTACTTC.

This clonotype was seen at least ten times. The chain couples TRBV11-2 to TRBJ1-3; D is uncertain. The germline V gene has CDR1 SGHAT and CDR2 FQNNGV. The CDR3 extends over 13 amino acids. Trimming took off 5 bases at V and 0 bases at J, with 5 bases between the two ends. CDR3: CASSHPSGNTIYF. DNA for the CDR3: TGTGCCAGCAGCCACCCCTCTGGAAACACCATATATTTT.

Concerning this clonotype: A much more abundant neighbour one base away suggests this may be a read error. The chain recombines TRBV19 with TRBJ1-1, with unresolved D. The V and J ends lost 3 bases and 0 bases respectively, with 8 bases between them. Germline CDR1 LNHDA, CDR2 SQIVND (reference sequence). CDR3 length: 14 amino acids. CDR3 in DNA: TGTGCCAGTAGTATTGTGGGCATGAACACTGAAGCTTTCTTT. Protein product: CASSIVGMNTEAFF.

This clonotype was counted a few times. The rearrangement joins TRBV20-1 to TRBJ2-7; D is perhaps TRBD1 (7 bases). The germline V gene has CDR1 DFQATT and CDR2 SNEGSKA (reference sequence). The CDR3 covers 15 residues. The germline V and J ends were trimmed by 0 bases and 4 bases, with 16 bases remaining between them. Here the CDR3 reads CSARDPVAGGYEQYF. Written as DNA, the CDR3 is TGCAGTGCTAGAGATCCCGTGGCAGGGGGGTACGAGCAGTACTTC.

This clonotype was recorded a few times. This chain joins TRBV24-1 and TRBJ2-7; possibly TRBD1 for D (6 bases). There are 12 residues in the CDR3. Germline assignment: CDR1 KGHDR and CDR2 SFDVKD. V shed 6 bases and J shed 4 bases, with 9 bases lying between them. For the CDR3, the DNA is TGTGCCACCAGTTCCAGGGGTTACGAGCAGTACTTC. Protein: CATSSRGYEQYF.

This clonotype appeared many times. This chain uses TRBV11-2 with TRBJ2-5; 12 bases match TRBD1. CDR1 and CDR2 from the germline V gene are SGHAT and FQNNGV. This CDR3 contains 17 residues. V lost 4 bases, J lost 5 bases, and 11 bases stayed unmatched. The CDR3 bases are TGTGCCAGCAGCTCGGTATCCGGGACAGGGGGCTGGGAGACCCAGTACTTC. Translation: CASSSVSGTGGWETQYF.

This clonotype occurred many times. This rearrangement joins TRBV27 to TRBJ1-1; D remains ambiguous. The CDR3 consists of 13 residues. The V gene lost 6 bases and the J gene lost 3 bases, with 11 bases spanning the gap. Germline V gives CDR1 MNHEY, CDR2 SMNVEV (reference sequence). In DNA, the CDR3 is TGTGCCAGCAGCCCCGAGGTCGACACTGAAGCTTTCTTT. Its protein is CASSPEVDTEAFF.

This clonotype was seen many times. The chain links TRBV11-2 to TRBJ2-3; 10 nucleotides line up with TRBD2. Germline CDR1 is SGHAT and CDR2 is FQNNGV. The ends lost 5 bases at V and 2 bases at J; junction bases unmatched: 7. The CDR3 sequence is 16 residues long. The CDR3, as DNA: TGTGCCAGCAGCCCCATAGCGGGAGGTCTCACAGATACGCAGTATTTT. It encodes CASSPIAGGLTDTQYF.

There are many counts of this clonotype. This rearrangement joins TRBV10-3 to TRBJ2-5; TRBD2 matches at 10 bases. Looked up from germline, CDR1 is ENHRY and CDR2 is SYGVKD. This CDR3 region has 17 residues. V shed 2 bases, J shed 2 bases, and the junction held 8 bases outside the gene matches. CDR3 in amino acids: CAISERRTSGKQETQYF. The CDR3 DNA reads TGTGCCATCAGTGAGCGGAGAACTAGCGGGAAACAAGAGACCCAGTACTTC.

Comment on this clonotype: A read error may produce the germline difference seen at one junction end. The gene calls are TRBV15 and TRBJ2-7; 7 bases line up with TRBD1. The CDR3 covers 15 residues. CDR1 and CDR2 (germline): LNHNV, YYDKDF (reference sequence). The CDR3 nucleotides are TGTGCCGCCAGCAGCGCCCCGGGACAGTCCTACGAGCAGTACTTC. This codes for CAASSAPGQSYEQYF.

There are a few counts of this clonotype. The CDR3 nucleotides read TGTGCCAGCAGTTTGGGGCCTGGAGCTTTCTTT. This gives the protein CASSLGPGAFF. The rearrangement uses TRBV28 and TRBJ1-1, with D possibly TRBD1 on 5 matching bases. The ends were cut back, 3 bases at V and 10 bases at J, with 9 bases in the middle. Germline assignment: CDR1 MDHEN and CDR2 SYDVKM. The CDR3 is 11 residues long. The full variable domain, its missing parts supplied by reference TRBV28 and TRBJ1-1, is DVKVTQSSRYLVKRTGEKVFLECVQDMDHENMFWYRQDPGLGLRLIYFSYDVKMKEKGDIPEGYSVSREKKERFSLILESASTNQTSMYLCASSLGPGAFFGQGTRLTVV.

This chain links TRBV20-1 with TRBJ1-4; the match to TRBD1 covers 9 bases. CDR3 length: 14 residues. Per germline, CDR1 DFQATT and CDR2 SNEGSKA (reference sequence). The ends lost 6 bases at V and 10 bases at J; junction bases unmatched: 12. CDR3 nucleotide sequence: TGCAGTGCAACCGCGGGGACAGGGTTAGGAAAACTGTTTTTT. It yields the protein CSATAGTGLGKLFF.

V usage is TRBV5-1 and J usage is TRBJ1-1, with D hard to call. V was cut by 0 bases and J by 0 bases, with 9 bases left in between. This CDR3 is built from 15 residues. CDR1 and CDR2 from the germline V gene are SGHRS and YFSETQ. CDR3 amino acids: CASSLGRGMNTEAFF. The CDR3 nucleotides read TGCGCCAGCAGCTTGGGCCGAGGCATGAACACTGAAGCTTTCTTT.

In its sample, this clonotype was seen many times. CDR3 DNA sequence: TGTGCCAGCAGCCAGAGGACAGGTAGTTCACCCCTCCACTTT. Its protein product is CASSQRTGSSPLHF. This chain links TRBV9 with TRBJ1-6; 7 nucleotides match TRBD1. Germline values: CDR1 SGDLS, CDR2 YYNGEE. The CDR3 extends over 14 amino acids. Trimming removed 4 bases from V and 9 bases from J; junction bases left unmatched: 7. Using reference TRBV9 and TRBJ1-6 for the parts outside the CDR3, the full variable domain is DSGVTQTPKHLITATGQRVTLRCSPRSGDLSVYWYQQSLDQGLQFLIQYYNGEERAKGNILERFSAQQFPDLHSELNLSSLELGDSALYFCASSQRTGSSPLHFGNGTRLTVT.

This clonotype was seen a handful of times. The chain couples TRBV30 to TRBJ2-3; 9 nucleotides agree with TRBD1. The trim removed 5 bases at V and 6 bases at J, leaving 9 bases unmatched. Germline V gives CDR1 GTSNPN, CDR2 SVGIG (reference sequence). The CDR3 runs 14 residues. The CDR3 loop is CAWAIQGAADTQYF. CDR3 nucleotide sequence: TGTGCCTGGGCTATACAGGGGGCGGCGGATACGCAGTATTTT.

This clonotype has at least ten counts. CDR3 DNA sequence: TGCAGTTTCTACCTTAGCGGGAGCACAGATACGCAGTATTTT. It specifies CSFYLSGSTDTQYF. The rearrangement links TRBV20-1 to TRBJ2-3; the match to TRBD2 covers 7 bases. This CDR3 is 14 amino acids long. The germline gives CDR1 DFQATT, CDR2 SNEGSKA (reference sequence). V gave up 8 bases and J gave up 0 bases; unmatched junction bases: 8.

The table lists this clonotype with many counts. The DNA of the CDR3 is TGTGCCAGCAGCTTAACCCAGGGAACCACCGGGGAGCTGTTTTTT. This encodes CASSLTQGTTGELFF. This sequence joins TRBV7-9 and TRBJ2-2, with D possibly matching TRBD1 (5 bases). The V gene lost 2 bases and the J gene lost 4 bases, with 11 bases spanning the gap. This CDR3 region has 15 residues. From germline, CDR1 is SEHNR and CDR2 FQNEAQ (reference sequence).

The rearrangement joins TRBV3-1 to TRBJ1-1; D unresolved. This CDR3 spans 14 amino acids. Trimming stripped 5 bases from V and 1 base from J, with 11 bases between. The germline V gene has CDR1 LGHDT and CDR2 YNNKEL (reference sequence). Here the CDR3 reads CASSLEIPNTEAFF. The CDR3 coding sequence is TGTGCCAGCAGCTTAGAAATCCCGAACACTGAAGCTTTCTTT. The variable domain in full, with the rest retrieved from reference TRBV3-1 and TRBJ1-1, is DTAVSQTPKYLVTQMGNDKSIKCEQNLGHDTMYWYKQDSKKFLKIMFSYNNKELIINETVPNRFSPKSPDKAHLNLHINSLELGDSAVYFCASSLEIPNTEAFFGQGTRLTVV.

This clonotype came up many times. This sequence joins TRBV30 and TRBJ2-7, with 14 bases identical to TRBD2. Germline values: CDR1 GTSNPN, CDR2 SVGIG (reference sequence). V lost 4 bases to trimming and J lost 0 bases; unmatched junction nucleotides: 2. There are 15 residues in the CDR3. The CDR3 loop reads CAWKGTSGSSYEQYF. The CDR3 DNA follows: TGTGCCTGGAAAGGGACTAGCGGGAGCTCCTACGAGCAGTACTTC.

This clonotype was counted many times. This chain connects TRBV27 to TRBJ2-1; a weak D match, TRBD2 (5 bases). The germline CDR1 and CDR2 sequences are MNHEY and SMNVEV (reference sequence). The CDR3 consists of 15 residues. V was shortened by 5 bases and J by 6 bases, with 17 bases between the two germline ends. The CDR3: CASSTRTARGNEQFF. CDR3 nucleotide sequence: TGTGCCAGCAGTACTCGGACGGCACGGGGCAATGAGCAGTTCTTC.

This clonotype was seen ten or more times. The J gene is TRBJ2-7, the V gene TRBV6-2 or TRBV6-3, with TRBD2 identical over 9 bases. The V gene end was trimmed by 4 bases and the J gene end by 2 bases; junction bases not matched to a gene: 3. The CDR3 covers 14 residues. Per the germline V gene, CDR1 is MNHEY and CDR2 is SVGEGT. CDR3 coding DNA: TGTGCCAGCAGTTCTGGCGGGAGGGCCTACGAGCAGTACTTC. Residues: CASSSGGRAYEQYF.

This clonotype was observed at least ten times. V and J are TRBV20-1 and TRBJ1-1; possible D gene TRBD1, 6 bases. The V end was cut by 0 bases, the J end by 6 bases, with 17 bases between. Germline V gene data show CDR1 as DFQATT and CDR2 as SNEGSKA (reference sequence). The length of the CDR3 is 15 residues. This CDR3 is CSARDREVGGPEAFF. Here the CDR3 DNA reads TGCAGTGCTAGAGATCGGGAAGTGGGGGGGCCTGAAGCTTTCTTT.

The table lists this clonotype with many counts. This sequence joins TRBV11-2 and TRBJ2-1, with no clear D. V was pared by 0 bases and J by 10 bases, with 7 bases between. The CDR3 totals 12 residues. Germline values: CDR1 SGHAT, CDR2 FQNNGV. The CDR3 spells CASSLEWKEQFF. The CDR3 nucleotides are TGTGCCAGCAGCTTAGAGTGGAAGGAGCAGTTCTTC.

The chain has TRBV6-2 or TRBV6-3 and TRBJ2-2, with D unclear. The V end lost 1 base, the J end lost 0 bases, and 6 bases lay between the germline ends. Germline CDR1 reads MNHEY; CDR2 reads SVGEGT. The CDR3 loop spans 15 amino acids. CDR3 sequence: CASSYLRPNTGELFF. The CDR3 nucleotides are TGTGCCAGCAGTTACTTGCGCCCGAACACCGGGGAGCTGTTTTTT.

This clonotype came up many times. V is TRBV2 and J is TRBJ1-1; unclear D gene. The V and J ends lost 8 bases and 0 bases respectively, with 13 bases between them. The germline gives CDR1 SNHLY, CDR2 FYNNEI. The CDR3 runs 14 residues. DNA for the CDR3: TGTGCCAGCCCTTCCAGAGGCATGAACACTGAAGCTTTCTTT. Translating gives CASPSRGMNTEAFF.

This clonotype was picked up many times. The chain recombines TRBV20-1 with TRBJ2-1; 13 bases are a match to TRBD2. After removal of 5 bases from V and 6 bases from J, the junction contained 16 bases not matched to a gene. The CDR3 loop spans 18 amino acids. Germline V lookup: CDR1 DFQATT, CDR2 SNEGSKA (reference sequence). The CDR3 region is CSAPHSLAGGPPINEQFF. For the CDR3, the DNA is TGCAGTGCTCCACACTCACTAGCGGGAGGGCCGCCCATCAATGAGCAGTTCTTC.